These 20 T cell receptor beta chains came from one sample sequenced in a study of regulatory T cells in long-lasting Graves disease (dated by TCRdb to about 2021). The library was prepared using multiplex PCR. Sequenced on an Illumina HiSeq 4000. To build TCR beta libraries, CDR3 regions were amplified by Arm-PCR using iRepertoire HTBI primers. TCRdb itself trimmed the public reads at Q25 with fastp, ran MiXCR and retained productive beta chains. Entries that share a CDR3 protein sequence are merged under the most common genes and DNA. The sample table contains 240,000 or so distinct CDR3 sequences; only one count was recorded for roughly 21% of them. The leading ten clones occupy approximately 13% of the sample. Explained via the paper, the time point label denotes: newly diagnosed GD, antithyroid drugs for less than 3 months. RNA was extracted from PBMCs in TRIzol for both TCR sequencing and RNA sequencing.

The material was peripheral blood mononuclear cells (PBMCs), obtained at new diagnosis, from a patient treated with antithyroid drugs. The source of these receptors is a female donor with Graves disease.

This clonotype was seen at least ten times. This sequence joins TRBV6-1 and TRBJ1-1, with D hard to call. The CDR3 spans 16 residues. CDR1 and CDR2 from the germline V gene are MNHNS and SASEGT. V was trimmed by 10 bases and J by 1 base, leaving 22 bases between them. In nucleotides, the CDR3 is TGTGCCACTGCCCCAGGAGGATCTCGAAGGAACACTGAAGCTTTCTTT. Translation: CATAPGGSRRNTEAFF.

The chain is built from TRBV7-2 and TRBJ2-1; 9 bases are shared with TRBD2. V was clipped by 1 base and J by 6 bases; unmatched bases: 7. CDR1 is SGHTA, CDR2 FQGNSA, per germline. This CDR3 is 16 amino acids long. The CDR3 is CASSLVASGVRNEQFF. CDR3 bases: TGTGCCAGCAGCTTAGTGGCTAGCGGGGTTCGCAATGAGCAGTTCTTC.

In regard to this clonotype: A much larger clonotype is one base distant, so this may be a read error. V is TRBV6-5 and J is TRBJ2-3; D might be TRBD2 (6 bases). The CDR3 is made up of 16 amino acids. V gave up 0 bases and J gave up 5 bases, with 15 bases separating them. Germline values: CDR1 MNHEY, CDR2 SVGAGI. In DNA form, the CDR3 reads TGTGCCAGCAGTTACTCGGGGGGATTCACCCAAGATACGCAGTATTTT. The encoded protein is CASSYSGGFTQDTQYF.

This clonotype was found a few times. The chain combines TRBV7-9 with TRBJ1-6; D is ambiguous. This CDR3 is 15 amino acids long. CDR1 and CDR2 (germline): SEHNR, FQNEAQ (reference sequence). Trimming removed 5 bases at V and 7 bases at J, with 15 bases between. The CDR3: CASSPGNGDNSPLHF. CDR3 DNA: TGTGCCAGCAGCCCGGGCAATGGAGACAATTCACCCCTCCACTTT.

This clonotype came up many times. The V call is TRBV7-2, the J call TRBJ2-7; possibly TRBD1 for D (6 bases). Deletions cut 3 bases from V and 0 bases from J, with 9 bases between. Germline values: CDR1 SGHTA, CDR2 FQGNSA. The CDR3 is made up of 14 amino acids. The CDR3 DNA reads as TGTGCCAGCAGCTTTTTGGACAGCTCCTACGAGCAGTACTTC. It is translated as CASSFLDSSYEQYF.

Worth noting for this clonotype: A read error may be the cause here, since a much bigger clone is one base away. The chain links TRBV20-1 to TRBJ2-4, with TRBD2 as a possible D gene (6 bases). Germline loops: CDR1 DFQATT, CDR2 SNEGSKA (reference sequence). The V and J ends lost 3 bases and 13 bases respectively, with 31 bases between them. This CDR3 has 17 residues. The CDR3 bases are TGCAGTGCTAGTAGTGCGGGGAGTGCTAGCTCCTACAATGAGCAGTACTTC. Protein: CSASSAGSASSYNEQYF.

Worth noting for this clonotype: This may arise from a read error, as a much more abundant clone is one base away. V gene TRBV6-1 combines with J gene TRBJ2-5, with 7 bases lining up with TRBD1. From germline, CDR1 is MNHNS and CDR2 SASEGT. The CDR3 contains 15 residues. CDR3 nucleotides: TGTGTCAGCAGCCGGTTCCCGGGACAGCTGGAGACCCAGTACTTC. Amino acids: CVSSRFPGQLETQYF.

In its sample, this clonotype was seen many times. The V and J genes are TRBV7-2 and TRBJ2-1, with no clear D. The CDR3 is 15 amino acids. V lost 5 bases and J 4 bases, leaving 15 bases between the germline ends. CDR1 SGHTA and CDR2 FQGNSA come from the germline V gene. The chain's CDR3 is CASSTPSTEYNEQFF. CDR3 sequence (DNA): TGTGCCAGCAGCACCCCTTCTACTGAGTACAATGAGCAGTTCTTC.

This clonotype was counted ten times or more. This likely reflects a read error, since a far larger clone is one base away. This rearrangement joins TRBV4-3 to TRBJ2-1; D remains ambiguous. Germline V gives CDR1 LGHNA, CDR2 YSLEER. The V end was cut by 0 bases, the J end by 10 bases, with 16 bases between. CDR3 length equals 15 residues. The CDR3 loop is CASSQDRAITGEQFF. In DNA, the CDR3 is TGCGCCAGCAGCCAAGATCGGGCGATCACTGGGGAGCAGTTCTTC.

J is TRBJ2-2 and V is TRBV10-3; 10 bases fit TRBD1. The CDR3 runs 16 residues. Germline trimming cut 2 bases from V and 7 bases from J; bases unmatched to any gene: 7. Germline V gene data show CDR1 as ENHRY and CDR2 as SYGVKD. The CDR3 DNA follows: TGTGCCATCAGTGAGCGACAGGGGGCCGGTAGCGGGGAGCTGTTTTTT. This encodes CAISERQGAGSGELFF.

The CDR3: CASSYRVSQSAPYEQYF. CDR3 nucleotide sequence: TGTGCCAGCAGTTACCGAGTTTCACAGTCCGCCCCCTACGAGCAGTACTTC. The chain recombines TRBV6-5 with TRBJ2-7, with unresolved D. Germline V gene data show CDR1 as MNHEY and CDR2 as SVGAGI. Trimming removed 2 bases from V and 2 bases from J, with 19 bases in between. This CDR3 comprises 17 residues.

The sample holds one count of this clonotype. A read error is the likely source, as a far larger clone sits one nucleotide away. This chain connects TRBV3-1 to TRBJ2-7; TRBD2 agrees at 8 bases. This CDR3 comprises 15 residues. The V gene end was trimmed by 1 base and the J gene end by 7 bases; junction bases not matched to a gene: 9. Germline CDR1 LGHDT, CDR2 YNNKEL (reference sequence). Here the CDR3 DNA reads TGTGCCAGCAGCCAAGCCGGACTAGCTCGGAATGAGCAGTACTTC. Translated, it gives CASSQAGLARNEQYF.

Notes on this clonotype: A read error may explain this, as a much larger clone is one base away. The V and J genes are TRBV4-3 and TRBJ2-2; D is perhaps TRBD2 (5 bases). There are 13 residues in the CDR3. Trimming took 7 bases from V and 10 from J, leaving 16 bases between them. Germline CDR1 and CDR2: LGHNA and YSLEER. CDR3 residues: CASNAYREMELFF. The CDR3, as DNA: TGCGCCAGCAACGCCTACCGGGAAATGGAGCTGTTTTTT.

This clonotype was counted at least ten times. The V gene is TRBV6-1, the J gene TRBJ2-1, with D hard to call. V lost 2 bases to trimming and J lost 0 bases, with 14 bases between them. The CDR3 sequence is 17 residues long. Germline-derived CDR1 and CDR2 are MNHNS and SASEGT. CDR3 in amino acids: CASSEQYQTNSYNEQFF. The CDR3 DNA sequence: TGTGCCAGCAGTGAACAGTACCAAACCAACTCCTACAATGAGCAGTTCTTC.

This clonotype was counted ten times or more. The CDR3 region is CASSPYRDTEAFF. The CDR3 DNA is TGTGCCAGCAGCCCGTACAGGGACACTGAAGCTTTCTTT. The V call is TRBV14, the J call TRBJ1-1, with D maybe TRBD1 (6 bases). Deletions cut 4 bases from V and 3 bases from J, with 9 bases between. CDR1 and CDR2 from the germline V gene are SGHDN and FVKESK. The CDR3 runs 13 residues.

For this clonotype: At one boundary the junction diverges from the germline segment, which might be a read error. The chain employs TRBV7-3 and TRBJ2-7; D is undetermined. The CDR3 has 15 amino acids. CDR1 and CDR2 (germline): SGHTA, FQGTGA. The CDR3 region has the DNA TGTACCAGCAGCCTATATACAGCGTCCCCATACGAGCAGTACTTC. Residues: CTSSLYTASPYEQYF.

This clonotype has a count of ten or more. The chain uses TRBV4-1 and TRBJ2-2; D is possibly TRBD1 (5 bases). This CDR3 is 17 amino acids long. V was clipped by 4 bases and J by 7 bases, with 22 bases between them. Germline-derived CDR1 and CDR2 are MGHRA and YSYEKL. The chain's CDR3 is CASSLKVQGFIHGELFF. DNA of the CDR3: TGCGCCAGCAGCCTAAAGGTGCAGGGTTTTATTCACGGGGAGCTGTTTTTT.

This clonotype was observed many times. The rearrangement joins TRBV6-2 or TRBV6-3 to TRBJ2-7; possible D gene TRBD2, 6 bases. Trimming pared 9 bases from V and 2 bases from J, leaving 11 bases between. This CDR3 contains 12 residues. Germline V gives CDR1 MNHEY, CDR2 SVGEGT. The CDR3 reads CASGGTTYEQYF. In DNA form, the CDR3 reads TGTGCCAGTGGGGGGACGACCTACGAGCAGTACTTC.

This clonotype showed up many times. The genes are TRBV7-3 and TRBJ2-1; 7 bases map to TRBD2. With 2 bases clipped from V and 4 bases from J, the junction kept 5 bases outside the gene matches. This CDR3 is 15 amino acids long. The germline gives CDR1 SGHTA, CDR2 FQGTGA. The CDR3 is CASSLRSGTYNEQFF. CDR3 nucleotides: TGTGCCAGCAGCTTACGGAGCGGGACTTACAATGAGCAGTTCTTC.

This clonotype was found many times. The chain has TRBV20-1 and TRBJ1-1; D remains ambiguous. CDR3 length equals 14 residues. CDR1 DFQATT and CDR2 SNEGSKA come from the germline V gene (reference sequence). The CDR3 region has the DNA TGCAGGGGAATCCGGCGAAAGGGGAACACTGAAGCTTTCTTT. The encoded protein is CRGIRRKGNTEAFF.